This T cell receptor beta chain was found in a study of early T cells in non-severe SARS-CoV-2 infection. The CDR3 length is 13 residues. The V end lost 6 bases, the J end lost 5 bases, and 11 bases lay between the germline ends. Individual cDNA molecules were tagged with unique molecular identifiers, the study reported. MiXCR, run by TCRdb on the 5' RACE reads, gives a single entry per CDR3 protein. Here the sample spans about 52,000 distinct CDR3 sequences, approximately 10% being singletons. This clonotype was observed many times. This receptor was taken from an adult who was a healthcare worker with PCR-confirmed SARS-CoV-2 infection or an uninfected control (not recorded which). The genes are TRBV12-3 or TRBV12-4 and TRBJ1-5; D is undetermined. The sequencing sample was made of whole blood. The CDR3 here is CASSPTRDQPQHF. The CDR3 coding sequence is TGTGCCAGCAGCCCCACGAGGGATCAGCCCCAGCATTTT.